This T cell receptor beta chain comes out of a study of T cells expressing NK-cell markers. Study summary: Repertoires of TCR beta were obtained from T cells sorted as CD3+CD56+NKG2C+, CD3+CD56+NKG2C- and CD3+CD56-NKG2C+.

This CDR3 contains 15 residues. Germline loops: CDR1 SGHRS, CDR2 YFSETQ. Beta-chain TCR cDNA was generated via 5'RACE template switching with UMIs. Each CDR3 protein gets one entry in TCRdb, which reprocessed the 5' RACE reads and gives no DNA. This repertoire includes a few hundred thousand distinct CDR3 sequences. The sequence was collected from a woman aged 45-60 years in good health. V usage is TRBV5-1 and J usage is TRBJ2-1; TCRdb outputs TRBD1, but without DNA this stays unchecked. The sample comprised blood T cells: a sorted CD56 or NKG2C T cell subset, CD4+ or CD8+ T cells, or bulk PBMC T cells (not recorded which). The CDR3 reads CASSSSGGGYNEQFF.